These T cell receptor beta chains were read from a single sample in a study of shared clonotypes between healthy human individuals. Here immunoSEQ multiplex PCR was the method, and the copy in TCRdb shows in-frame clones only, minus some. The data contain some 2,500,000 clones, 80% to 95% of them singletons. Sample: naive CD4+ T cells from PBMCs. Receptors originate from a man between 18 and 29 years old in good health. Some clones in this sample may be carry-over from other donors' samples. Both conserved end residues are part of each CDR3. The order of the fields is clone size, J gene, V gene, D gene, CDR3 protein, CDR3 DNA. D genes are given only for firm matches. Not every row has a clone size; where given, it reads once, few, many or a size class.

abundance: -
j_gene: TRBJ1-1
v_gene: TRBV4-1
d_gene: -
CDR3aa: CASSQVGVDTEAFF
CDR3nt: TGCGCCAGCAGCCAAGTTGGGGTCGACACTGAAGCTTTCTTT

abundance: -
j_gene: TRBJ2-7
v_gene: TRBV9
d_gene: -
CDR3aa: CASSVGSGPYEQYF
CDR3nt: TGTGCCAGCAGCGTAGGATCGGGGCCCTACGAGCAGTACTTC

abundance: -
j_gene: TRBJ2-6
v_gene: TRBV6-4
d_gene: -
CDR3aa: CASSHTPQGFDRSGANVLTF
CDR3nt: TGTGCCAGCAGTCACACGCCACAGGGTTTTGATAGATCTGGGGCCAACGTCCTGACTTTC

abundance: -
j_gene: TRBJ2-1
v_gene: TRBV11-2
d_gene: -
CDR3aa: CASSLDLGWGKPYNEQFF
CDR3nt: TGTGCCAGCAGCTTAGATCTCGGATGGGGAAAGCCCTACAATGAGCAGTTCTTC

abundance: -
j_gene: TRBJ1-3
v_gene: TRBV9
d_gene: -
CDR3aa: CASSRPPSGNTIYF
CDR3nt: TGTGCCAGCAGCAGGCCTCCCTCTGGAAACACCATATATTTT

abundance: -
j_gene: TRBJ1-5
v_gene: TRBV7-2
d_gene: TRBD1
CDR3aa: CASSPTGWDSYSNQPQHF
CDR3nt: TGTGCCAGCAGCCCAACCGGTTGGGACAGCTATAGCAATCAGCCCCAGCATTTT

abundance: -
j_gene: TRBJ2-1
v_gene: TRBV11-2
d_gene: TRBD2
CDR3aa: CASSSLAGDYNEQFF
CDR3nt: TGTGCCAGCAGCTCACTAGCGGGAGACTACAATGAGCAGTTCTTC

abundance: once
j_gene: TRBJ2-3
v_gene: TRBV7-8
d_gene: -
CDR3aa: CASSLYGTDTQYF
CDR3nt: TGTGCCAGCAGCTTATACGGCACAGATACGCAGTATTTT

abundance: -
j_gene: TRBJ2-1
v_gene: TRBV11-2
d_gene: TRBD2
CDR3aa: CASVRGSGSYNEQFF
CDR3nt: TGTGCCAGCGTTCGCGGGAGTGGGTCCTACAATGAGCAGTTCTTC

abundance: -
j_gene: TRBJ2-4
v_gene: TRBV18
d_gene: TRBD2
CDR3aa: CASSPPGREDDLPQYF
CDR3nt: TGTGCCAGCTCACCACCGGGACGGGAGGACGATCTCCCGCAGTACTTC

abundance: -
j_gene: TRBJ1-1
v_gene: TRBV28
d_gene: -
CDR3aa: CASSLGGMNTEAFF
CDR3nt: TGTGCCAGCAGTTTAGGGGGGATGAACACTGAAGCTTTCTTT

abundance: -
j_gene: TRBJ1-5
v_gene: TRBV9
d_gene: TRBD1
CDR3aa: CASSVGTGNNQPQHF
CDR3nt: TGTGCCAGCAGCGTAGGGACAGGGAACAATCAGCCCCAGCATTTT

abundance: once
j_gene: TRBJ2-7
v_gene: TRBV30
d_gene: -
CDR3aa: CAWSIFKAGFAYEQYF
CDR3nt: TGTGCCTGGAGTATATTCAAGGCAGGGTTCGCCTACGAGCAGTACTTC

abundance: -
j_gene: TRBJ2-7
v_gene: TRBV11-3
d_gene: TRBD1
CDR3aa: CASSLTGGEQYF
CDR3nt: TGTGCCAGCAGCTTGACAGGGGGTGAGCAGTACTTC

abundance: -
j_gene: TRBJ2-7
v_gene: TRBV9
d_gene: -
CDR3aa: CASSVVPGSGSEQYF
CDR3nt: TGTGCCAGCAGCGTAGTCCCTGGGAGTGGGTCCGAGCAGTACTTC

abundance: -
j_gene: TRBJ2-1
v_gene: TRBV4-1
d_gene: TRBD1
CDR3aa: CASRTREGQGGEQFF
CDR3nt: TGCGCCAGCAGAACCCGAGAGGGACAGGGAGGGGAGCAGTTCTTC

abundance: once
j_gene: TRBJ2-7
v_gene: TRBV29-1
d_gene: TRBD2
CDR3aa: CSVDRTAGGKEQYF
CDR3nt: TGCAGCGTTGATAGGACGGCGGGAGGGAAAGAGCAGTACTTC

abundance: -
j_gene: TRBJ1-5
v_gene: TRBV30
d_gene: -
CDR3aa: CAWSVWRGGNNQPQHF
CDR3nt: TGTGCCTGGAGTGTCTGGAGGGGAGGAAACAATCAGCCCCAGCATTTT

abundance: -
j_gene: TRBJ2-2
v_gene: TRBV5-1
d_gene: -
CDR3aa: CASSWGTLNTGELFF
CDR3nt: TGCGCCAGCAGCTGGGGGACCTTGAACACCGGGGAGCTGTTTTTT

abundance: -
j_gene: TRBJ2-1
v_gene: TRBV19
d_gene: TRBD1
CDR3aa: CASRGQGQNNNEQFF
CDR3nt: TGTGCCAGTAGGGGGCAGGGACAGAATAACAATGAGCAGTTCTTC

abundance: -
j_gene: TRBJ2-3
v_gene: TRBV9
d_gene: TRBD2
CDR3aa: CASSPGVAGGRTQYF
CDR3nt: TGTGCCAGCAGCCCCGGGGTAGCGGGAGGTCGTACGCAGTATTTT

abundance: -
j_gene: TRBJ1-1
v_gene: TRBV14
d_gene: TRBD1
CDR3aa: CASSLRTGSNTEAFF
CDR3nt: TGTGCCAGCAGCCTAAGGACAGGGTCTAACACTGAAGCTTTCTTT

abundance: -
j_gene: TRBJ2-5
v_gene: TRBV10-3
d_gene: -
CDR3aa: CAIGGAVQETQYF
CDR3nt: TGTGCCATCGGAGGGGCAGTCCAAGAGACCCAGTACTTC

abundance: -
j_gene: TRBJ1-5
v_gene: TRBV15
d_gene: -
CDR3aa: CATSRPQGSRRYSNQPQHF
CDR3nt: TGTGCCACCAGCAGACCTCAGGGGTCTAGGAGGTATAGCAATCAGCCCCAGCATTTT

abundance: few
j_gene: TRBJ1-4
v_gene: TRBV28
d_gene: -
CDR3aa: CASRPGGGEKLFF
CDR3nt: TGTGCCAGCAGACCCGGTGGGGGTGAAAAACTGTTTTTT

abundance: -
j_gene: TRBJ1-5
v_gene: TRBV6-5
d_gene: -
CDR3aa: CASSLDQNQPQHF
CDR3nt: TGTGCCAGCAGCTTAGACCAAAATCAGCCCCAGCATTTT

abundance: few
j_gene: TRBJ2-2
v_gene: TRBV5-6
d_gene: -
CDR3aa: CASYTGELFF
CDR3nt: TGTGCCAGCTACACCGGGGAGCTGTTTTTT